This TCR beta chain was identified during a study of cytomegalovirus exposure and HLA in healthy donors (dated by TCRdb to about 2017). Regarding the research as a whole: In an earlier analysis of 587 of the donors, about 270 Gb of sequence data and 90 million to 120 million unique TCR beta sequences from approximately 180 million T cells were reported. Roughly 290 gigabases of sequencing data and 70 million to 95 million unique TCR sequences made up an early release that covered several hundred HLA-typed donors. Among the roughly 400 genotyped donors, around 79% belonged to the genetic ancestry cluster associated with self-reported Caucasian donors. The study was designed to test whether signatures of past pathogen exposure could be identified by cataloging public T cell receptors. The study profiled the T cell repertoires of more than 500 subjects by immunosequencing and related them to cytomegalovirus serostatus. Along with the roughly 710-subject first cohort, a separate validation cohort of over a hundred different subjects was used. The study combined high-throughput TCR immunosequencing, statistical association of individual TCRs with disease status, and machine learning to predict cytomegalovirus infection status. To study patterns of TCR occurrence, a later analysis re-analyzed previously published TCR beta repertoires from hundreds of donors and added high-resolution HLA genotyping. Rather than drawing on any new phenotypic data, the later analysis identified candidate immune exposures from TCR beta sequences and the way those sequences occurred across donors. To decide whether each TCR beta V gene segment behaved as functional or pseudogenic, an earlier analysis of approximately 590 of the donors relied on high-throughput TCR beta sequencing. Donor age, sex, ethnicity and CMV serostatus were compiled together with the repertoire data. In a later genetic analysis, genome-wide SNP genotypes for about three fifths of the roughly 670 donors were used, and that subset was treated as a discovery cohort. All discovery cohort repertoires had been generated using a single sequencing platform. HLA typing included class I and class II loci at four-digit resolution. The number of typed donors differed by locus: roughly 629-630 for A, B, C, DRB1 and DQB1; 522 for DQA1; some 590 for DPA1; and around 470 for DPB1. A handful of DR-DQ haplotypes were handled as single units for association and clustering because linkage in the cohort was strong. Among some 410 genotyped donors of the cohort, an average of approximately 220,000 unique TCR beta nucleotide sequences was sequenced per donor, of which approximately 19% were non-productive.

The CDR3 starts with the cysteine, ends with the phenylalanine, and has 16 residues. The only DNA kept is the CDR3, 48 bases in frame from the first base. The V end loses 4 bases and the J end loses 5 bases, and a stretch of 20 bases separates them. In the germline V gene, CDR1 corresponds to SGHTA and CDR2 to FQGNSA. In its sample, this clone was seen once. Its target antigen remains unknown. No per-base quality is available; no much larger clone lies one base away. The cohort consisted of 600 to 750 healthy bone marrow donors. At the time of sampling, all cohort members were nominally healthy, though unrecorded immune exposures were likely present. The donor was CMV seronegative and belonged to the group of roughly 330 seronegative cohort members. Every donor gave a peripheral blood sample, and the peripheral blood mononuclear cells from that sample were used for TCR beta sequencing. The Qiagen DNeasy Blood Extraction Kit was used to extract genomic DNA from the blood cell samples.

Overall study outcomes, separate from this receptor: The authors suggested that the approach could potentially be extended to other disease states and immunological phenotypes. Over 15 rarely observed V segments, including chromosome 9 orphons, were excluded from the earlier analysis of some 590 of the donors because counts were too low. The only immune exposure information available for the cohort was CMV serostatus. A group of highly shared sequence variants was considered likely to be a technical artifact of the sequencing pipeline. HLA typing was unavailable for some donors at each locus, so association tests used only the typed subset. Presence/absence analyses assumed roughly uniform sequencing depth across donors, an assumption that may not hold. A later analysis found that most CMV-associated TCR beta chains appeared HLA-restricted, with HLA associations seemingly driven largely by CMV exposure. When HLA alleles, especially DR and DQ, strongly co-occurred, attributing TCR associations to individual alleles was difficult. Most TCR sequences were observed very rarely across donors, whereas some public TCRs were present in many individuals. The study gave a list of some 150 TCR beta chains associated with cytomegalovirus. Linkage disequilibrium might explain the correlated functional status among segregating V segments, but an unknown experimental factor could not be ruled out. A few of the identified cytomegalovirus-associated TCR beta chains were confirmed in vitro to be specific for cytomegalovirus antigens. The classifier was reported to diagnose cytomegalovirus status with high specificity and sensitivity in both the original cohort and the validation cohort. In a later genetic analysis, fewer N-insertions in productive TCRs were reported among donors in an Asian-associated ancestry cluster than the roughly 710-donor mean. Some IMGT-functional V segments, including TRBV6-2 and TRBV6-3, could not be told apart with the 87-base-pair reads, so those segments were excluded. In a later analysis, HLA-associated TCR beta chains showed more clonal expansion and lower generation probabilities than non-associated chains that were equally common. Broadly in line with IMGT annotations, most TCR beta V segments showed up in productive rearrangements about 87% or about 30% of the time in an earlier analysis of several hundred of the donors. A later analysis found that TCR association rates varied across HLA loci, with DRB1 alleles showing the most associated TCRs and HLA-C alleles the fewest. Specific HLA alleles were associated with some 15,000 TCR beta sequences at a false discovery rate of 0.05 in a later analysis. A further reported finding was that TCR beta sequences accurately predicted the HLA-A and HLA-B alleles for most subjects in the first cohort. In a later analysis, several top co-occurrence clusters were reported to appear linked to parvovirus B19, influenza, CMV and Epstein-Barr virus. An association between a missense DCLRE1C variant and V-gene and J-gene trimming of TCR beta chains was found in a later genetic analysis and replicated in an independent cohort. This cohort had only TCR beta chains sequenced, and the lack of alpha or paired-chain data limited which features could be detected.

The library was produced with the immunoSEQ multiplex PCR assay. For the multiplex PCR, a mixture combining 60 forward primers for TCR Vbeta segments and 13 reverse primers for TCR Jbeta segments was used. A multiplex PCR assay on genomic DNA amplified the CDR3 region of rearranged TCR beta genes. Amplified TCR beta libraries were sequenced as 87-base-pair reads on the Illumina HiSeq System. Per the authors' processing: A later analysis tallied roughly 80 million unique TCR beta chains across the 550 to 850 repertoires, and some 12 million of those chains were shared by two or more donors. To remove PCR and sequencing errors, raw reads were error-corrected and collapsed into unique sequences using a nearest-neighbor algorithm that merged closely related sequences. To assign V, D and J gene segments, CDR3 sequences were aligned to IMGT reference sequences. For a sequence to be retained, a match of at least six nucleotides was required to both a V gene segment and a J gene segment. A rearrangement was called productive if the CDR3 had no stop codons and remained in frame with V and J, and every other rearrangement was called non-productive. CDR3 was defined according to IMGT convention as the region running from the second conserved V-encoded cysteine to the conserved J-encoded phenylalanine. In an earlier analysis of just under 600 of the donors, sequences lacking an unambiguous match to a single V gene segment were excluded. An earlier analysis of over 450 of the donors classified V segments as functional when productive rearrangements were above 56.7% and as segregating when the standard deviation between donors was above 5%. A statistical classification framework was developed to diagnose cytomegalovirus status using the catalog of TCR beta chain sequences. A later analysis assigned V and J genes by comparing TCR nucleotide sequences with IMGT/GENE-DB human TR gene sequences. A later analysis assigned CDR3 sequences and most-parsimonious VDJ recombination scenarios with the TCRdist pipeline. In a later analysis, each TCR beta chain was defined by its CDR3 amino acid sequence together with its V-gene family, and reads without a unique V-gene family were excluded. In a later analysis, 450 to 600 highly shared, low-generation-probability nucleotide sequences were removed to address suspected cross-contamination and a sequencing artifact. In a later analysis, a clonal expansion index for each public chain was calculated from normalized within-repertoire ranks of inferred template counts. In a later analysis, generation probabilities were computed with a VDJ recombination model fitted to out-of-frame rearrangements, and the resulting probabilities were checked against IGoR. In a later analysis, hypergeometric tests were used to score TCR-TCR, TCR-HLA and TCR-CMV co-occurrence, with a repertoire-size bias correction applied to TCR pairs. In a later analysis, false discovery rates were estimated by permuting HLA or CMV assignments 20 times. In a later analysis, co-occurring TCRs were grouped with DBSCAN, and TCRdist sequence similarity was added when clustering was performed within HLA-allele-positive subsets. Co-occurrence clustering excluded repertoires with fewer than 30,000 or more than 120,000 public chains, plus five with anomalous nucleotide sharing. Imported from immuneACCESS, the table was reduced by TCRdb to in-frame sequences with V and J called. These copies leave out some clones; in studies compared against another copy, an unresolved V gene accounts for under half, and the cause of the remainder is not known. V and J calls plus clone size are reproduced from that table; the DNA served to infer D and trimming. The sample table lists approximately 160,000 clones, about three quarters of them with a count of one. In total, the top ten clones hold about 1.3% of the sample.

This receptor was obtained from a man younger than 35 in good health and CMV-seronegative. This receptor chain uses TRBV7-2 and TRBJ2-5; the D region possibly corresponds to TRBD2 (6 bases align). Sequences were obtained from PBMCs. This receptor has the CDR3 CASSSQTRSAGETQYF. The bases are TGTGCCAGCAGCTCACAAACACGTTCGGCGGGGGAGACCCAGTACTTC.